The 21 T cell receptor beta chains below come from one sample, sequenced in a study of shared clonotypes between healthy human individuals. The method was immunoSEQ multiplex PCR; TCRdb's version includes in-frame clones alone and lacks a portion of them. The data contain more than 2 million clones, 85% to 95% of them singletons. Sequencing input: naive CD4+ T cells sorted from blood. Sample subset: CD45RA+ positively selected. These receptors originate from a man between 18 and 29 years old in good health.

V usage is TRBV6-5 and J usage is TRBJ1-2; 8 bases match TRBD1. The germline gives CDR1 MNHEY, CDR2 SVGAGI. CDR3 length: 15 amino acids. V lost 4 bases, J lost 5 bases, and 9 bases stayed unmatched. CDR3 bases: TGTGCCAGCAGTTTACACGGGACAGGATCTTATGGCTACACCTTC. It is translated as CASSLHGTGSYGYTF.

The chain's CDR3 is CASSLGATEQYF. DNA for the CDR3: TGTGCCAGCAGCTTAGGCGCGACCGAGCAGTACTTC. The chain uses TRBV5-5 and TRBJ2-7; D not certain. Trimming removed 2 bases from V and 6 bases from J, with 9 bases in between. The CDR3 sequence is 12 residues long. Germline CDR1 SGHKS, CDR2 YYEKEE (reference sequence).

Remarks on this clone: This specimen includes other DNA sequences encoding the same CDR3. The gene calls are TRBV5-1 and TRBJ2-3; the match to TRBD2 covers 12 bases. Germline V lookup: CDR1 SGHRS, CDR2 YFSETQ. J was trimmed by 0 bases and V by 3 bases; bases with no gene match: 2. The CDR3 totals 16 residues. CDR3 DNA sequence: TGCGCCAGCAGCTCCGGGACTAGCGGGAGCACAGATACGCAGTATTTT. Translated, it gives CASSSGTSGSTDTQYF. Supplemented by reference TRBV5-1 and TRBJ2-3, the full variable domain reads KAGVTQTPRYLIKTRGQQVTLSCSPISGHRSVSWYQQTPGQGLQFLFEYFSETQRNKGNFPGRFSGRQFSNSRSEMNVSTLELGDSALYLCASSSGTSGSTDTQYFGPGTRLTVL.

This clone was observed a handful of times. This chain joins TRBV27 and TRBJ1-6; weak D call: TRBD1 (5 bases). From germline, CDR1 is MNHEY and CDR2 SMNVEV (reference sequence). The CDR3 loop spans 16 amino acids. Deletions cut 6 bases from V and 4 bases from J, with 16 bases between. The CDR3, as DNA: TGTGCCAGCAGAGGACAAGGGGCCCCTTATAATTCACCCCTCCACTTT. Amino acids: CASRGQGAPYNSPLHF.

The rearrangement joins TRBV2 to TRBJ2-7, with TRBD2 identical over 8 bases. The CDR3 has 17 residues. The V segment lost 7 bases and the J segment 5 bases; nucleotides outside the gene matches: 19. In germline, CDR1 is SNHLY, CDR2 FYNNEI. As DNA, the CDR3 is TGTGCCAGCACCCCTCTCCCGCCCCGGACTAGCTACCACGAGCAGTACTTC. This translates into CASTPLPPRTSYHEQYF.

This chain links TRBV29-1 with TRBJ1-6; the D gene is possibly TRBD1 (5 bases). The ends were cut back, 1 base at V and 6 bases at J, with 13 bases in the middle. Germline CDR1 SQVTM, CDR2 ANQGSEA. This CDR3 has 15 residues. CDR3 bases: TGCAGCGTTGAAGTCGGGGCCGCCGGTAATTCACCCCTCCACTTT. The encoded protein is CSVEVGAAGNSPLHF.

Concerning this clone: A much larger clone lies one base from this, so it may be a read error. This sample includes further DNA sequences coding for the same CDR3. V is TRBV6-1 and J is TRBJ1-5; D is undetermined. Trimming took 1 base from V and 1 from J, leaving 5 bases between them. This CDR3 contains 14 residues. CDR1 and CDR2 from the germline V gene are MNHNS and SASEGT. The CDR3 bases are TGTGCCAGCAGTGAAGGGCAGAGCAATCAGCCCCAGCATTTT. This codes for CASSEGQSNQPQHF.

This chain joins TRBV7-2 and TRBJ2-7; 11 positions match TRBD1. The V segment lost 1 base and the J segment 3 bases; nucleotides outside the gene matches: 2. CDR1 and CDR2 from the germline V gene are SGHTA and FQGNSA. This CDR3 spans 15 amino acids. CDR3 sequence reads: CASSLVGQGGYEQYF. In DNA, the CDR3 is TGTGCCAGCAGCTTAGTGGGACAGGGGGGCTACGAGCAGTACTTC.

The gene calls are TRBV27 and TRBJ1-1, with 10 bases lining up with TRBD1. This CDR3 is built from 15 residues. CDR1 MNHEY and CDR2 SMNVEV come from the germline V gene (reference sequence). Losses at the gene ends were 5 bases for V and 3 bases for J; bases not matched to a gene: 6. In DNA, the CDR3 is TGTGCCAGCAGTCTACTAGGGACAGGGGACACTGAAGCTTTCTTT. Its protein product is CASSLLGTGDTEAFF.

This sequence joins TRBV7-2 and TRBJ2-1; D might be TRBD1 or TRBD2, each matching 5 bases. CDR1 and CDR2 from the germline V gene are SGHTA and FQGNSA. This CDR3 has 17 amino acids. Trimming cost V 2 bases and J 2 bases, with 16 bases left between them. The CDR3 DNA follows: TGTGCCAGCAGCTTAAAATCAGGGACGTTAACCTACAATGAGCAGTTCTTC. Its protein product is CASSLKSGTLTYNEQFF.

This chain links TRBV10-3 with TRBJ2-3; 7 bases fit TRBD1. Germline CDR1 ENHRY, CDR2 SYGVKD. The CDR3 runs to 13 residues. The trim removed 5 bases at V and 5 bases at J, leaving 4 bases unmatched. CDR3 residues: CAISNRQGDTQYF. For the CDR3, the DNA is TGTGCCATCAGTAACCGACAGGGAGATACGCAGTATTTT.

The chain recombines TRBV6-5 with TRBJ1-1, with a possible D match to TRBD1 (6 bases). Trimming shortened V by 4 bases and J by 0 bases, and 12 bases separated the two germline ends. Germline CDR1 is MNHEY and CDR2 is SVGAGI. This CDR3 comprises 15 residues. The CDR3 loop is CASSSGQTMNTEAFF. CDR3 coding DNA: TGTGCCAGCAGTTCGGGACAAACAATGAACACTGAAGCTTTCTTT.

The chain is built from TRBV11-2 and TRBJ2-3; no firm D call. The CDR3 runs to 15 residues. CDR1 SGHAT and CDR2 FQNNGV come from the germline V gene. V lost 5 bases to trimming and J lost 0 bases, with 12 bases between them. Here the CDR3 reads CASSMMGGSTDTQYF. The CDR3 DNA reads as TGTGCCAGCAGCATGATGGGCGGTAGCACAGATACGCAGTATTTT. Drawing the rest from reference TRBV11-2 and TRBJ2-3, the complete variable domain is EAGVAQSPRYKIIEKRQSVAFWCNPISGHATLYWYQQILGQGPKLLIQFQNNGVVDDSQLPKDRFSAERLKGVDSTLKIQPAKLEDSAVYLCASSMMGGSTDTQYFGPGTRLTVL.

This chain joins TRBV28 and TRBJ1-2, with TRBD1 as a possible D gene (5 bases). In germline, CDR1 is MDHEN, CDR2 SYDVKM. Trimming took off 3 bases at V and 7 bases at J, with 18 bases between the two ends. The CDR3 contains 15 residues. The CDR3 spells CASSLPLSRDPGYTF. The CDR3, as DNA: TGTGCCAGCAGTTTGCCCCTTAGCAGGGACCCTGGCTACACCTTC.

V is TRBV30 and J is TRBJ2-3; D might be TRBD2 (5 bases). From germline, CDR1 is GTSNPN and CDR2 SVGIG (reference sequence). CDR3 size: 11 residues. V shed 3 bases and J shed 10 bases, with 11 bases lying between them. CDR3 sequence reads: CAWRDVEAQYF. The CDR3 DNA reads as TGTGCCTGGAGGGACGTGGAGGCGCAGTATTTT.

Notes on this clone: The identical CDR3 is also encoded by other nucleotide sequences in the sample. CDR3: CASSLEGTANEKLFF. As DNA, the CDR3 is TGTGCCAGCAGCTTAGAAGGGACAGCTAATGAAAAACTGTTTTTT. J is TRBJ1-4 and V is TRBV7-9; TRBD1 agrees at 7 bases. The ends lost 1 base at V and 3 bases at J; junction bases unmatched: 2. The germline CDR1 and CDR2 sequences are SEHNR and FQNEAQ (reference sequence). The CDR3 is 15 residues long.

This chain uses TRBV7-2 with TRBJ2-7; TRBD2 might be the D (5 bases). The ends were cut back, 3 bases at V and 6 bases at J, with 15 bases in the middle. The germline V gene encodes CDR1 SGHTA and CDR2 FQGNSA. The CDR3 has 14 amino acids. This CDR3 reads CASSLYRLSAEQYF. Written as DNA, the CDR3 is TGTGCCAGCAGCTTGTATCGACTATCCGCCGAGCAGTACTTC.

On this clone itself: A junction boundary mismatches the germline segment, possibly from a read error. This chain links TRBV7-7 with TRBJ2-2; 7 nucleotides line up with TRBD2. CDR3 length equals 15 residues. The germline V gene encodes CDR1 SSHAT and CDR2 FNYEAQ (reference sequence). The CDR3 here is CASSASREGTGELFF. Here the CDR3 DNA reads TGTGCTAGCAGCGCATCTAGGGAGGGCACCGGGGAGCTGTTTTTT.

With respect to this clone: This sample includes further DNA sequences coding for the same CDR3. The rearrangement links TRBV5-1 to TRBJ1-4; unclear D gene. CDR3 length equals 15 residues. Trimming took off 4 bases at V and 0 bases at J, with 10 bases between the two ends. Germline-derived CDR1 and CDR2 are SGHRS and YFSETQ. The CDR3: CASSAGSATNEKLFF. The CDR3 DNA follows: TGCGCCAGCAGCGCAGGATCTGCAACTAATGAAAAACTGTTTTTT. Full variable domain (remainder filled in from reference TRBV5-1 and TRBJ1-4): KAGVTQTPRYLIKTRGQQVTLSCSPISGHRSVSWYQQTPGQGLQFLFEYFSETQRNKGNFPGRFSGRQFSNSRSEMNVSTLELGDSALYLCASSAGSATNEKLFFGSGTQLSVL.

This chain connects TRBV6-5 to TRBJ2-1; D not resolved. The germline V gene has CDR1 MNHEY and CDR2 SVGAGI. This CDR3 contains 14 residues. V gave up 4 bases and J gave up 6 bases, with 13 bases separating them. In DNA form, the CDR3 reads TGTGCCAGCAGTTTAAAAACGTCGGGCAATGAGCAGTTCTTC. Translating it yields CASSLKTSGNEQFF.

The chain couples TRBV7-3 to TRBJ2-3; 8 nucleotides match TRBD1. Trimming removed 5 bases from V and 2 bases from J; junction bases left unmatched: 6. The germline CDR1 and CDR2 sequences are SGHTA and FQGTGA. The CDR3 sequence is 15 residues long. The CDR3 region has the DNA TGTGCCAGCAGCAGACAGGGGTTTGTCACAGATACGCAGTATTTT. Translated, it gives CASSRQGFVTDTQYF.